This T cell receptor (beta chain) is from a study of early T cells in non-severe SARS-CoV-2 infection. This clonotype was seen ten or more times. Its target is unknown. Points from the study as a whole: In VDJdb matching, anti-spike CD8 responses were favored while private and CD4 specificities went missing.

In TCRdb, the 5' RACE reads were re-called with MiXCR into one record per CDR3 protein. Of 29,000 or so distinct CDR3 sequences listed, about 5% are singletons. This CDR3 spans 16 amino acids. V lost 8 bases to trimming and J lost 2 bases, with 19 bases between them. Per the germline V gene, CDR1 is SNHLY and CDR2 is FYNNEI. Sequenced material: whole blood. This TCR came from an adult who was a healthcare worker with PCR-confirmed SARS-CoV-2 infection or an uninfected control (not recorded which). The J gene is TRBJ1-5, the V gene TRBV2, with D possibly matching TRBD1 (6 bases). Here the CDR3 reads CASSYPRAGGNQPQHF. CDR3 nucleotides: TGTGCCAGCTCGTACCCCCGGGCAGGGGGCAATCAGCCCCAGCATTTT.